This T cell receptor beta chain was found in a study of blood T cell repertoires in COVID-19. Study-level information: The origin of the acute and convalescent COVID-19 samples was the United States, Italy and Spain.

Only in-frame clones appear in the TCRdb table, and some are missing; sequencing was by immunoSEQ multiplex PCR. This table has about 350,000 clones, roughly 90% appearing once. While infection was still active, Seattle patients were enrolled and then followed longitudinally. CDR3 length: 13 residues. With 4 bases removed from V and 10 bases from J, the gap between germline ends came to 11 bases. Germline CDR1 MNHNY, CDR2 SVGAGI (reference sequence). The sequenced sample consisted of peripheral blood. V usage is TRBV6-6 and J usage is TRBJ1-6; D is unclear. The origin of this receptor is a woman in her 70s with COVID-19, enrolled during active disease. Here the CDR3 reads CASSLEVESPLHF. The CDR3 coding sequence is TGTGCCAGCAGTTTAGAGGTTGAGTCACCCCTCCACTTT.